The 14 T cell receptor beta chains in this list originate from one sample, sequenced in a study of blood T cells in healthy people across ages. With a J-beta primer mix and a sample-barcoded 5' primer, a second PCR ran roughly 6 to 12 cycles. TCRdb reprocessed the 5' RACE reads via MiXCR and lists one record per CDR3 protein. The top ten hold approximately 19% of the sample, which has fewer than 1,000,000 distinct CDR3 sequences, more than 40% seen once. The sequenced sample consisted of blood. The origin of the receptors is a man aged 55 to 70 in good health.

The chain uses TRBV7-9 and TRBJ2-7; 7 bases align to TRBD1. The CDR3 has 14 residues. From germline, CDR1 is SEHNR and CDR2 FQNEAQ (reference sequence). V was pared by 5 bases and J by 3 bases, with 7 bases of the junction left unmatched. The CDR3 DNA sequence: TGTGCCAGCAGCGCAGCAGGGGGTGGCTACGAGCAGTACTTC. Protein product: CASSAAGGGYEQYF.

In DNA, the CDR3 is TGTGCCAGCAGCCTCTACAGGGACAATGAGCAGTTCTTC. The encoded protein is CASSLYRDNEQFF. The chain recombines TRBV7-2 with TRBJ2-1; D perhaps matches TRBD1 (6 bases). The germline V gene encodes CDR1 SGHTA and CDR2 FQGNSA. The ends were cut back, 5 bases at V and 5 bases at J, with 10 bases in the middle. The CDR3 extends over 13 amino acids.

On this clonotype itself: One end of the junction varies from germline; a read error may be responsible. The chain employs TRBV5-6 and TRBJ2-1, with D possibly TRBD2 on 6 matching bases. This CDR3 region has 16 residues. The germline V gene encodes CDR1 SGHDT and CDR2 YYEEEE. CDR3 bases: TGCGCCAGCAGCTTGGAGTGGCAGGAGGAGGGCAATAAGCAGTTCTTC. Protein: CASSLEWQEEGNKQFF.

The chain has TRBV6-5 and TRBJ2-3, with a possible D match to TRBD1 (6 bases). CDR1 is MNHEY and CDR2 is SVGAGI in the germline V gene. V was shortened by 6 bases and J by 2 bases, with 9 bases between the two germline ends. This CDR3 is built from 13 residues. The CDR3 spells CASRDRLTDTQYF. The DNA of the CDR3 is TGTGCCAGCAGGGACAGACTCACAGATACGCAGTATTTT.

This clonotype showed up just a few times. Here the CDR3 DNA reads TGCAGTGGGACGGGACGGAACTATGGCTACACCTTC. This sequence encodes CSGTGRNYGYTF. The chain links TRBV20-1 to TRBJ1-2; D possibly corresponds to TRBD1 (5 bases). This CDR3 is built from 12 residues. CDR1 and CDR2 (germline): DFQATT, SNEGSKA (reference sequence). V was trimmed by 7 bases and J by 2 bases, leaving 11 bases between them.

The chain is built from TRBV11-2 and TRBJ2-3; 12 bases fit TRBD2. V lost 1 base to trimming and J lost 2 bases; unmatched junction nucleotides: 4. This CDR3 has 17 amino acids. Germline-derived CDR1 and CDR2 are SGHAT and FQNNGV. The CDR3 reads CASSLGLAGAYTDTQYF. DNA of the CDR3: TGTGCCAGCAGCTTAGGACTAGCGGGGGCCTACACAGATACGCAGTATTTT.

This clonotype came up a few times. The chain carries TRBV6-5 and TRBJ1-4; D remains ambiguous. V was shortened by 0 bases and J by 0 bases, with 5 bases between the two germline ends. Germline V gene sequence: CDR1 MNHEY, CDR2 SVGAGI. This CDR3 comprises 15 residues. CDR3 sequence (DNA): TGTGCCAGCAGTTACTCAGGAACAACTAATGAAAAACTGTTTTTT. It translates to CASSYSGTTNEKLFF.

The chain carries TRBV12-3 or TRBV12-4 and TRBJ2-1; 7 bases line up with TRBD1. V shed 3 bases and J 2 bases; nucleotides not matched to a gene: 1. The CDR3 runs 14 residues. The CDR3 coding sequence is TGTGCCAGCAGTTTGGACAGGCCCTACAATGAGCAGTTCTTC. Translated, it gives CASSLDRPYNEQFF.

This rearrangement joins TRBV2 to TRBJ2-3, with D possibly matching TRBD2 (5 bases). V was trimmed by 7 bases and J by 0 bases, leaving 14 bases between them. Germline V lookup: CDR1 SNHLY, CDR2 FYNNEI. The CDR3 loop spans 15 amino acids. The CDR3 bases are TGTGCCAGCACCGCGGTGCGGACTAGCACAGATACGCAGTATTTT. Translation: CASTAVRTSTDTQYF. Full variable domain (missing parts from reference TRBV2 and TRBJ2-3): EPEVTQTPSHQVTQMGQEVILRCVPISNHLYFYWYRQILGQKVEFLVSFYNNEISEKSEIFDDQFSVERPDGSNFTLKIRSTKLEDSAMYFCASTAVRTSTDTQYFGPGTRLTVL.

The V call is TRBV4-1, the J call TRBJ2-3, with no clear D. Trimming pared 0 bases from V and 4 bases from J, leaving 5 bases between. The CDR3 length is 13 residues. Germline V gene lookup returns CDR1 MGHRA and CDR2 YSYEKL. CDR3 nucleotides: TGCGCCAGCAGCCAAGATCCTCCAGATACGCAGTATTTT. Translated, it gives CASSQDPPDTQYF.

This clonotype has just a few counts. This rearrangement joins TRBV7-2 to TRBJ2-3, with 15 bases identical to TRBD2. V gave up 2 bases and J gave up 6 bases; unmatched junction bases: 9. The CDR3 is 18 residues long. Germline CDR1 is SGHTA and CDR2 is FQGNSA. CDR3 loop: CASSLSRTSGGVFDTQYF. As DNA, the CDR3 is TGTGCCAGCAGCTTAAGCAGGACTAGCGGGGGGGTATTCGATACGCAGTATTTT.

This clonotype was found a few times. The chain is built from TRBV28 and TRBJ2-7, with D perhaps matching TRBD1 or TRBD2 (5 bases each). Germline CDR1 is MDHEN and CDR2 is SYDVKM. This CDR3 region has 14 residues. V lost 5 bases to trimming and J lost 5 bases, with 16 bases between them. CDR3 region: CASSVLAGLHEQYF. The CDR3 region has the DNA TGTGCCAGCAGTGTCCTAGCAGGGCTGCACGAGCAGTACTTC.

V usage is TRBV6-1 and J usage is TRBJ1-5; 8 bases fit TRBD1. After removal of 7 bases from V and 4 bases from J, the junction contained 3 bases not matched to a gene. From germline, CDR1 is MNHNS and CDR2 SASEGT. The CDR3 spans 13 residues. The CDR3 nucleotides are TGTGCCAGCACTAGACAGGGGAATCAGCCCCAGCATTTT. Protein sequence: CASTRQGNQPQHF.

This clonotype was seen more than once but under ten times. The chain combines TRBV20-1 with TRBJ2-2; 11 bases agree with TRBD1. Per germline, CDR1 DFQATT and CDR2 SNEGSKA (reference sequence). The CDR3 covers 15 residues. V lost 0 bases, J lost 5 bases, and 2 bases stayed unmatched. The CDR3 nucleotides are TGCAGTGCTAGAGAAGGGACAGGGGGAACCGGGGAGCTGTTTTTT. Amino acid sequence: CSAREGTGGTGELFF.